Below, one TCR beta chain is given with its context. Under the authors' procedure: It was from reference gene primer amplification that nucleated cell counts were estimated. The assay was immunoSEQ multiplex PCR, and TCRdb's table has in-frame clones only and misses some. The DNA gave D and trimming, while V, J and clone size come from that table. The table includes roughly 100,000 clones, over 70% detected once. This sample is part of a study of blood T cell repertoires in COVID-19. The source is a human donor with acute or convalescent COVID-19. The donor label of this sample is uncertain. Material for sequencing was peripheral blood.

DNA for the CDR3: TGCGCCAGCAGCCAAGACAGGGGGTTTAACTACAATGAGCAGTTCTTC. Its translation: CASSQDRGFNYNEQFF. The rearrangement joins TRBV4-1 to TRBJ2-1, with 7 bases identical to TRBD1. V lost 0 bases, J lost 3 bases, and 5 bases stayed unmatched. Germline V CDR1 and CDR2: MGHRA, YSYEKL. The CDR3 runs to 16 residues.